This entry lists 7 T cell receptor beta chains sequenced from one sample in a study of esophageal squamous cell carcinoma under preoperative chemotherapy (dated by TCRdb to 2016 to 2018). The library came from PCR. Reads for this sample came from a HiSeq X Ten. TCRdb ran its own pipeline on the public reads, namely fastp trimming at Q25 and MiXCR clone calling, and kept in-frame beta chains. All rows with the same CDR3 protein become a single entry with the most common DNA and genes. The sample profile shows some 30,000 distinct CDR3 sequences; 40% to 60% of them were found once. Together, the top ten hold approximately 12% of the sample. The time point label here, explained by the study, means: before preoperative PTX-NDP chemotherapy. The sample was acquired from a patient given preoperative chemotherapy. Receptor source: a human donor with esophageal squamous cell carcinoma. The donor label of this sample is uncertain.

With regard to this clonotype: A much larger clone lies a single base off, so this may be a read error. This chain uses TRBV6-1 with TRBJ2-3, with 9 bases aligning to TRBD2. The last part of the DNA fits TRBJ2-7 better; the J call may be wrong. From germline, CDR1 is MNHNS and CDR2 SASEGT. CDR3 length: 14 amino acids. CDR3 nucleotide sequence: TGTGCCAGCCAGCTAGCGGGGTTTTACAATGAGCAGTACTTC. Amino acid sequence: CASQLAGFYNEQYF.

This clonotype was picked up a small number of times. The CDR3 DNA sequence: TGCGCCAGCAGCTCTACAAGACAGGGCGCAGCAAAAAGGGGGGAGCTGTTTTTT. Translated: CASSSTRQGAAKRGELFF. V gene TRBV5-1 combines with J gene TRBJ2-2, with 7 bases lining up with TRBD1. The CDR3 has 18 amino acids. V trimming: 3 bases; J trimming: 8 bases; junction bases outside the gene matches: 19. Germline assignment: CDR1 SGHRS and CDR2 YFSETQ.

This clonotype came up a few times. The genes are TRBV20-1 and TRBJ2-1; D is unresolved. V was clipped by 5 bases and J by 9 bases, with 14 bases between them. The CDR3 spans 12 residues. Germline CDR1 is DFQATT and CDR2 is SNEGSKA (reference sequence). Written as DNA, the CDR3 is TGCAGTGCTCAATTTTACTTGGGTGAGCAGTTCTTC. Translating it yields CSAQFYLGEQFF.

A note on this clonotype: Germline and junction disagree at one end, which may indicate a read error. The chain links TRBV7-2 to TRBJ2-3; D perhaps matches TRBD2 (7 bases). CDR1 is SGHTA, CDR2 FQGNSA, per germline. The length of the CDR3 is 16 residues. CDR3 DNA sequence: TGTGCCAGCAGCCCACAGGGAGGGAGAGACCAAGAGACGCAGTATTTC. Translated, it gives CASSPQGGRDQETQYF.

This clonotype was picked up many times. The V gene is TRBV5-4, the J gene TRBJ2-1; D call uncertain. The germline V and J ends were trimmed by 6 bases and 6 bases, with 13 bases remaining between them. The CDR3 runs 13 residues. Germline V gives CDR1 SGHNT, CDR2 YYREEE (reference sequence). CDR3 bases: TGTGCCAGCATTGCACCGAATCGCAATGAGCAGTTCTTC. It translates to CASIAPNRNEQFF.

Judged by abundance, this clonotype is large. The genes are TRBV7-2 and TRBJ2-5, with 15 bases fitting TRBD2. This CDR3 has 16 residues. The V gene's germline CDR1 is SGHTA and CDR2 FQGNSA. V shed 3 bases, J shed 6 bases, and the junction held 5 bases outside the gene matches. For the CDR3, the DNA is TGTGCCAGCAGCTTGGGTGGGACTAGCGGGAGGAAGACCCAGTACTTC. Encoded protein: CASSLGGTSGRKTQYF.

This clonotype showed up many times. The V gene is TRBV6-1, the J gene TRBJ2-1, with 9 bases identical to TRBD1. CDR1 MNHNS and CDR2 SASEGT come from the germline V gene. This CDR3 has 15 residues. V gave up 6 bases and J gave up 2 bases; unmatched junction bases: 5. The chain's CDR3 is CASRTQGAPYNEQFF. The CDR3 region has the DNA TGTGCCAGCAGAACACAGGGGGCTCCCTACAATGAGCAGTTCTTC.